The 3 T cell receptor beta chains in this list originate from one sample, sequenced in a study of cytomegalovirus exposure and HLA in healthy donors. In the PCR, 60 Vbeta and 13 Jbeta primers were used. Repertoires were generated with immunoSEQ multiplex PCR, while TCRdb's copy carries only in-frame clones and drops some. In the table there are 100,000 to 150,000 clones, more than 75% of which are singletons. Source material: PBMCs. Receptor source: a man aged 35 to 55 in good health and CMV-seronegative.

The chain uses TRBV11-3 and TRBJ2-5; D may be TRBD2 (6 bases). The CDR3 runs 14 residues. The germline CDR1 and CDR2 sequences are SGHNT and YENEEA. Trimming removed 1 base at V and 5 bases at J, with 11 bases between. CDR3 loop: CASSLGGAGETQYF. The CDR3 DNA is TGTGCCAGCAGCTTAGGAGGGGCGGGGGAGACCCAGTACTTC.

CDR3 region: CASSRQGEAFF. As DNA, the CDR3 is TGTGCCAGCAGTAGACAGGGGGAAGCTTTCTTT. The chain combines TRBV6-5 with TRBJ1-1; 8 bases map to TRBD1. The trim removed 5 bases at V and 8 bases at J, leaving 1 base unmatched. The CDR3 has 11 residues. Germline V lookup: CDR1 MNHEY, CDR2 SVGAGI.

This chain links TRBV19 with TRBJ2-5, with a tentative D call TRBD1 (5 bases). V was clipped by 3 bases and J by 14 bases, with 19 bases between them. This CDR3 spans 13 amino acids. Per germline, CDR1 LNHDA and CDR2 SQIVND (reference sequence). The CDR3 sequence: CASSMGRPKGLYF. In DNA, the CDR3 is TGTGCCAGTAGTATGGGGCGGCCCAAGGGTTTATACTTC.